This T cell receptor beta chain was observed in a study of blood T cell repertoires in COVID-19. Study-wide context: Sources were T cells, B-cell-depleted T cells, or PBMCs; the material itself was cDNA or gDNA.

Within the 2 weeks before study entry, each person in the exposed group met a COVID-19 case. In the source study's methods: Amplification from reference gene primers served as the basis for estimated nucleated cell counts. Data came from immunoSEQ multiplex PCR; TCRdb stores just in-frame clones and leaves some out. V and J calls and clone size are given by that table; D and trimming were obtained from the DNA. This repertoire shows 250,000 to 300,000 clones, approximately 81% found once; its top ten account for about 6.2%. The V end lost 0 bases, the J end lost 1 base, and 10 bases lay between the germline ends. The CDR3 runs 15 residues. Germline V gene lookup returns CDR1 SGDLS and CDR2 YYNGEE.

Source material: PBMCs or T cells enriched from blood (not recorded which). The sequence derives from a woman aged 45-60 years who had been exposed to COVID-19. This rearrangement joins TRBV9 to TRBJ1-1; no firm D call. For the CDR3, the DNA is TGTGCCAGCAGCGTAGAAGGAGCTACGAACACTGAAGCTTTCTTT. Its protein product is CASSVEGATNTEAFF. Looking up the rest from reference TRBV9 and TRBJ1-1 gives the full variable domain: DSGVTQTPKHLITATGQRVTLRCSPRSGDLSVYWYQQSLDQGLQFLIQYYNGEERAKGNILERFSAQQFPDLHSELNLSSLELGDSALYFCASSVEGATNTEAFFGQGTRLTVV.